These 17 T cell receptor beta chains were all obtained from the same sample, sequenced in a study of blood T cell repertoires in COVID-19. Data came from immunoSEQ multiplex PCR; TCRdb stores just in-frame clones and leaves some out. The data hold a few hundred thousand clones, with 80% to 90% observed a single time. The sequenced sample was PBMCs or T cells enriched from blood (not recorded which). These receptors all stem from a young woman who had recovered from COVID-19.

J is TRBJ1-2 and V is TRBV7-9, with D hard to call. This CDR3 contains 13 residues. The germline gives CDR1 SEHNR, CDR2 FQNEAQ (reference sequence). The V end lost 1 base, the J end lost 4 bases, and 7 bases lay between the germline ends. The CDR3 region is CASSLGGSYGYTF. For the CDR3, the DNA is TGTGCCAGCAGCTTAGGAGGGTCCTATGGCTACACCTTC. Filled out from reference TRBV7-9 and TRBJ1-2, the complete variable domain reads DTGVSQNPRHKITKRGQNVTFRCDPISEHNRLYWYRQTLGQGPEFLTYFQNEAQLEKSRLLSDRFSAERPKGSFSTLEIQRTEQGDSAMYLCASSLGGSYGYTFGSGTRLTVV.

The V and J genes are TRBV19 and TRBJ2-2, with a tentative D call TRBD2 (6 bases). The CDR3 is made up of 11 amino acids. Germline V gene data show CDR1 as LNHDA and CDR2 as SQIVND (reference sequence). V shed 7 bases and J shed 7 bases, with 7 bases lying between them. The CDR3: CASTGVGELFF. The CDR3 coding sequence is TGTGCCAGTACGGGGGTCGGGGAGCTGTTTTTT.

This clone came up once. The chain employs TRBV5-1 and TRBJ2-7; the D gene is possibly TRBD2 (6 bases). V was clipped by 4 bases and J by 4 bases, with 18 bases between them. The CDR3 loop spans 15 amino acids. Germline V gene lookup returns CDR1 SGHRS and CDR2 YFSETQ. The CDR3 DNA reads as TGCGCCAGCAGCCCCGAGGCGGGAAGGGGATACGAGCAGTACTTC. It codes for CASSPEAGRGYEQYF.

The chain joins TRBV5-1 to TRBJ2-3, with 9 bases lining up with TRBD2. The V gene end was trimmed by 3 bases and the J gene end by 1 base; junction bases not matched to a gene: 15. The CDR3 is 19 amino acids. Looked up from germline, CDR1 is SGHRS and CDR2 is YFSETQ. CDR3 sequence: CASSSGGTSWGGGTDTQYF. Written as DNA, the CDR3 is TGCGCCAGCAGCTCGGGTGGGACTAGCTGGGGCGGAGGCACAGATACGCAGTATTTT.

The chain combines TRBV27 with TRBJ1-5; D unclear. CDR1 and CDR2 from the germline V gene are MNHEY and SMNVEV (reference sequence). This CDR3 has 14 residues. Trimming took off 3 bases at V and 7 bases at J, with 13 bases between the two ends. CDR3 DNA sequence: TGTGCCAGCAGTTTCGCTGGAGCGGACCAGCCCCAGCATTTT. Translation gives CASSFAGADQPQHF.

The CDR3 bases are TGCGCCAGCACTCCGGGACTAGCGGGACGAGATACGCAGTATTTT. Protein product: CASTPGLAGRDTQYF. This chain connects TRBV10-1 to TRBJ2-3; 13 nucleotides match TRBD2. The CDR3 has 15 amino acids. Germline V gene data show CDR1 as WNHNN and CDR2 as SYGVQD (reference sequence). With 7 bases clipped from V and 5 bases from J, the junction kept 6 bases outside the gene matches.

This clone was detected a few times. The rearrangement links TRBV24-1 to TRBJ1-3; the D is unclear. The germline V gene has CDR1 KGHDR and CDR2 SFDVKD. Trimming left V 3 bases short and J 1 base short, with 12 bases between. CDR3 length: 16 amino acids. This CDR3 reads CATSDPRPGSGNTIYF. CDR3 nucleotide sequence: TGTGCCACCAGTGATCCCCGCCCAGGTTCTGGAAACACCATATATTTT.

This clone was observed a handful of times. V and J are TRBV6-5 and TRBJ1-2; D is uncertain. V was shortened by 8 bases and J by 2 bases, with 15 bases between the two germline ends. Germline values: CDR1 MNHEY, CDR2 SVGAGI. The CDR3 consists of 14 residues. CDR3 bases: TGTGCCAGCCTTCGGGAGGTGACAAACTATGGCTACACCTTC. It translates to CASLREVTNYGYTF.

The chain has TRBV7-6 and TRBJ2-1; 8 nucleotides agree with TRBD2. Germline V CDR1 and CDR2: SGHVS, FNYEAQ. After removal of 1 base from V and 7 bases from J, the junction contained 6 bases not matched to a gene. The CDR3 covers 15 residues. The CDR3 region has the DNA TGTGCCAGCAGCTTAGAGGGACTAGAGGGAAATGAGCAGTTCTTC. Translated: CASSLEGLEGNEQFF.

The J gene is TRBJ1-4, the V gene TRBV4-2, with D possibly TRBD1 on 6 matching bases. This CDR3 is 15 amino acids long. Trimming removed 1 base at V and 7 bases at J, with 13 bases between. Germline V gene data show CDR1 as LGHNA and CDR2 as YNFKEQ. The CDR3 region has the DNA TGTGCCAGCAGCCAAGGAGGGGGTAAGGGTGAAAAACTGTTTTTT. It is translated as CASSQGGGKGEKLFF.

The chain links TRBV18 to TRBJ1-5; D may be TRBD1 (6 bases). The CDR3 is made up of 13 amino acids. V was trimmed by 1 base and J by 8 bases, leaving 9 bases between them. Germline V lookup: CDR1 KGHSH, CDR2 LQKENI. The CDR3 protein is CASSPRTVEPQHF. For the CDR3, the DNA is TGTGCCAGCTCACCACGGACAGTGGAGCCCCAGCATTTT.

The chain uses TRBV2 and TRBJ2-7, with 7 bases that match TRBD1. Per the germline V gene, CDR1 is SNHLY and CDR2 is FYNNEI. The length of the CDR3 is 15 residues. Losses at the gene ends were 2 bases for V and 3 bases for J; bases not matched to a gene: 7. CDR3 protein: CASSEPTDRDYEQYF. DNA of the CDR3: TGTGCCAGCAGTGAACCAACCGACAGGGACTACGAGCAGTACTTC.

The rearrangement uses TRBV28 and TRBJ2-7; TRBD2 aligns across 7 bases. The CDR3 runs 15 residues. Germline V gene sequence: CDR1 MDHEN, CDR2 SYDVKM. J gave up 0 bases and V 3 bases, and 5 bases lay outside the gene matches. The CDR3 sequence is CASSFWASGSYEQYF. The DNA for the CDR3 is TGTGCCAGCAGTTTTTGGGCTAGCGGCTCCTACGAGCAGTACTTC.

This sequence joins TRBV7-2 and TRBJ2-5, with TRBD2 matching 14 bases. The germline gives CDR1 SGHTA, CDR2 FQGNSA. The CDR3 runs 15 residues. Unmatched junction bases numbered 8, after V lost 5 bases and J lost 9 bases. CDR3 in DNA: TGTGCCAGCAGCCTCCGGACTAGCGGGAGGTCCGCCCAGTACTTC. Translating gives CASSLRTSGRSAQYF.

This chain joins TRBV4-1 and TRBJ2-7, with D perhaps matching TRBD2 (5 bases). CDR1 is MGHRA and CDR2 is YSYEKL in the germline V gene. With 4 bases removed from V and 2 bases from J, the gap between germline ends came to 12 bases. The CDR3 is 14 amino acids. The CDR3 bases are TGCGCCAGCAGCCCACCAGGAGGTCCCTACGAGCAGTACTTC. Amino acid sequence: CASSPPGGPYEQYF.

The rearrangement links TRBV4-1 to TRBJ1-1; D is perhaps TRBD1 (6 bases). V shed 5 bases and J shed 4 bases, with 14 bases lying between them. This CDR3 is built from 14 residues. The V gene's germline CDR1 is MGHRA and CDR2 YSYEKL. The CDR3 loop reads CASSAIGGFTEAFF. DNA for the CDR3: TGCGCCAGCAGCGCCATTGGGGGCTTCACTGAAGCTTTCTTT.

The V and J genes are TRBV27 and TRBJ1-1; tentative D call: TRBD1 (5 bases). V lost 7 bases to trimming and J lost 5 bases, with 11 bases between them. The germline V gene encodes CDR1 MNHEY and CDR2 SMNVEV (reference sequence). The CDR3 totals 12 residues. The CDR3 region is CASTHGGTEAFF. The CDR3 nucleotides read TGTGCCAGCACCCATGGGGGGACTGAAGCTTTCTTT.